Below are 20 T cell receptor beta chains sequenced from a single sample in a study of blood T cell repertoires in COVID-19. Profiled with immunoSEQ multiplex PCR; TCRdb holds only in-frame clones, not every one. The profile shows roughly 65,000 clones, about 81% of them singletons. Sequencing input: peripheral blood. The source is a man older than 75 with acute or convalescent COVID-19.

The chain carries TRBV27 and TRBJ1-5; TRBD1 aligns across 12 bases. The CDR3 runs to 14 residues. J gave up 5 bases and V 6 bases, and 2 bases lay outside the gene matches. Germline V lookup: CDR1 MNHEY, CDR2 SMNVEV (reference sequence). For the CDR3, the DNA is TGTGCCAGCAGGGGGACAGGGGGCTATCAGCCCCAGCATTTT. Protein: CASRGTGGYQPQHF.

The chain couples TRBV6-5 to TRBJ2-5, with D possibly TRBD1 on 6 matching bases. The germline V gene encodes CDR1 MNHEY and CDR2 SVGAGI. The CDR3 sequence is 14 residues long. V gave up 0 bases and J gave up 3 bases, with 8 bases separating them. CDR3 in amino acids: CASSYSTGEETQYF. CDR3 nucleotides: TGTGCCAGCAGTTACTCGACAGGCGAAGAGACCCAGTACTTC.

The V gene is TRBV4-3, the J gene TRBJ2-1, with 8 bases lining up with TRBD2. V was clipped by 0 bases and J by 8 bases; unmatched bases: 9. The length of the CDR3 is 16 residues. From germline, CDR1 is LGHNA and CDR2 YSLEER. The CDR3 spells CASSQDPSGSVYEQFF. CDR3 in DNA: TGCGCCAGCAGCCAAGATCCCAGCGGGAGCGTATATGAGCAGTTCTTC.

The chain has TRBV10-1 and TRBJ1-6; the D gene is possibly TRBD1 (6 bases). CDR1 and CDR2 from the germline V gene are WNHNN and SYGVQD (reference sequence). The V and J ends lost 7 bases and 7 bases respectively, with 20 bases between them. The CDR3 contains 16 residues. The CDR3 protein is CASTLGWGPRNSPLHF. Here the CDR3 DNA reads TGCGCCAGCACCTTGGGGTGGGGGCCTCGGAATTCACCCCTCCACTTT.

This chain connects TRBV5-4 to TRBJ1-2, with 8 bases matching TRBD1. V was clipped by 1 base and J by 4 bases; unmatched bases: 3. Germline V gene lookup returns CDR1 SGHNT and CDR2 YYREEE (reference sequence). This CDR3 is 14 amino acids long. The CDR3 sequence: CASSLPGGGYGYTF. The CDR3 DNA follows: TGTGCCAGCAGCTTGCCAGGGGGCGGCTATGGCTACACCTTC.

The chain uses TRBV6-5 and TRBJ2-3; 7 positions match TRBD2. Losses at the gene ends were 7 bases for V and 10 bases for J; bases not matched to a gene: 5. Germline V CDR1 and CDR2: MNHEY, SVGAGI. This CDR3 is built from 11 residues. The CDR3 reads CASIGRGAQYF. CDR3 coding DNA: TGTGCCAGCATAGGGAGGGGTGCGCAGTATTTT.

The J gene is TRBJ1-1, the V gene TRBV7-2, with TRBD1 matching over 7 bases. Per the germline V gene, CDR1 is SGHTA and CDR2 is FQGNSA. V lost 5 bases to trimming and J lost 1 base; unmatched junction nucleotides: 4. This CDR3 has 14 amino acids. The CDR3 reads CASSLTGKNTEAFF. The DNA for the CDR3 is TGTGCCAGCAGCCTGACAGGGAAGAACACTGAAGCTTTCTTT.

Ten or more counts support this clone. The genes are TRBV3-1 (or the pseudogene TRBV3-2) and TRBJ2-7; the match to TRBD2 covers 9 bases. The junction had 4 bases not matched to a gene; V was cut back by 1 base and J by 6 bases. Germline V CDR1 and CDR2: LGHDT, YNNKEL (reference sequence). The CDR3 runs to 14 residues. CDR3 protein: CASSQGLAGSEQYF. The CDR3 DNA is TGTGCCAGCAGCCAAGGGCTAGCGGGATCCGAGCAGTACTTC.

This clone was detected only a few times. The rearrangement links TRBV7-6 to TRBJ1-1; 7 positions agree with TRBD1. CDR1 is SGHVS and CDR2 is FNYEAQ in the germline V gene. Losses at the gene ends were 5 bases for V and 4 bases for J; bases not matched to a gene: 4. The CDR3 sequence is 13 residues long. The chain's CDR3 is CASSPRTGTEAFF. In DNA, the CDR3 is TGTGCCAGCAGCCCCCGGACAGGCACTGAAGCTTTCTTT.

J is TRBJ2-7 and V is TRBV19; D uncertain. CDR1 is LNHDA, CDR2 SQIVND, per germline (reference sequence). The V end was cut by 3 bases, the J end by 5 bases, with 5 bases between. The CDR3 length is 11 residues. This CDR3 is CASSMSDEQYF. The CDR3 bases are TGTGCCAGTAGTATGTCCGACGAGCAGTACTTC.

Worth noting for this clone: A junction end diverges from the germline sequence, so it may reflect a read error. The chain combines TRBV18 with TRBJ1-2; a possible D gene is TRBD1 (5 bases). Germline values: CDR1 KGHSH, CDR2 LQKENI. The CDR3 extends over 12 amino acids. CDR3 sequence (DNA): TGTGCCAGCTCACCACAGTCGCGGGACCTGGTCTTC. It codes for CASSPQSRDLVF.

The rearrangement links TRBV6-1 to TRBJ1-1, with 11 bases fitting TRBD1. Trimming at V came to 3 bases and at J to 4 bases, leaving 4 bases not matched to a gene. The germline gives CDR1 MNHNS, CDR2 SASEGT. CDR3 length: 15 amino acids. CDR3 region: CASSDWDRGFTEAFF. The CDR3 coding sequence is TGTGCCAGCAGTGATTGGGACAGGGGGTTCACTGAAGCTTTCTTT.

The chain links TRBV7-2 to TRBJ2-1; 7 bases align to TRBD2. J was trimmed by 7 bases and V by 1 base; bases with no gene match: 1. Germline values: CDR1 SGHTA, CDR2 FQGNSA. The CDR3 is made up of 13 amino acids. CDR3 in DNA: TGTGCCAGCAGCTTAGTGGGGGGGAATGAGCAGTTCTTC. As protein: CASSLVGGNEQFF.

The chain uses TRBV5-4 and TRBJ2-4, with D perhaps TRBD2 (6 bases). Germline CDR1 is SGHNT and CDR2 is YYREEE (reference sequence). The length of the CDR3 is 15 residues. The V end was cut by 4 bases, the J end by 1 base, with 12 bases between. CDR3 sequence: CASSPSEGAKNIQYF. The CDR3 DNA follows: TGTGCCAGCAGCCCTAGCGAGGGGGCCAAAAACATTCAGTACTTC.

The chain carries TRBV6-4 and TRBJ1-1, with a weak D call TRBD1 (6 bases). Trimming removed 9 bases from V and 1 base from J, with 15 bases in between. Germline V CDR1 and CDR2: MRHNA, SNTAGT. The CDR3 consists of 14 residues. The CDR3 sequence: CARSMGQQNTEAFF. CDR3 bases: TGTGCCAGATCAATGGGACAACAGAACACTGAAGCTTTCTTT.

V usage is TRBV11-2 and J usage is TRBJ1-1; no firm D call. The CDR3 length is 15 residues. Germline CDR1 and CDR2: SGHAT and FQNNGV. Trimming removed 5 bases at V and 0 bases at J, with 13 bases between. CDR3 loop: CASSRGFGMNTEAFF. In DNA, the CDR3 is TGTGCCAGCAGCCGAGGATTTGGTATGAACACTGAAGCTTTCTTT.

The V gene is TRBV5-6, the J gene TRBJ2-3, with D perhaps matching TRBD1 (5 bases). The CDR3 totals 13 residues. Per the germline V gene, CDR1 is SGHDT and CDR2 is YYEEEE. The V end was cut by 7 bases, the J end by 0 bases, with 9 bases between. CDR3 DNA: TGTGCCAGCGACAGATTTAGCACAGATACGCAGTATTTT. Amino acid sequence: CASDRFSTDTQYF. The full variable domain, with the rest looked up from reference TRBV5-6 and TRBJ2-3, is DAGVTQSPTHLIKTRGQQVTLRCSPKSGHDTVSWYQQALGQGPQFIFQYYEEEERQRGNFPDRFSGHQFPNYSSELNVNALLLGDSALYLCASDRFSTDTQYFGPGTRLTVL.

This chain joins TRBV2 and TRBJ1-1; 10 bases are a match to TRBD1. V lost 4 bases to trimming and J lost 1 base; unmatched junction nucleotides: 6. CDR3 length: 16 residues. From germline, CDR1 is SNHLY and CDR2 FYNNEI. The CDR3 bases are TGTGCCAGCAGTGGAGGACAGGGGGTTCAGAACACTGAAGCTTTCTTT. This gives the protein CASSGGQGVQNTEAFF.

The chain uses TRBV24-1 and TRBJ2-5; TRBD1 matches 10 bases. Germline CDR1 KGHDR, CDR2 SFDVKD. The trim removed 4 bases at V and 4 bases at J, leaving 5 bases unmatched. The CDR3 is 15 residues long. The CDR3 bases are TGTGCCACCAGTGAATGGGACAGGGGAAGAGAGACCCAGTACTTC. Amino acid sequence: CATSEWDRGRETQYF.

The rearrangement joins TRBV4-3 to TRBJ2-1; TRBD2 might be the D (7 bases). The V end lost 1 base, the J end lost 8 bases, and 15 bases lay between the germline ends. The CDR3 runs to 15 residues. The germline V gene encodes CDR1 LGHNA and CDR2 YSLEER. CDR3 nucleotide sequence: TGCGCCAGCAGCCAAGGCTTCGCGGGGGCGGATGAGCAGTTCTTC. Protein product: CASSQGFAGADEQFF.